This T cell receptor beta chain was observed in a study of blood T cell repertoires in COVID-19. TCRdb's copy holds only in-frame clones and misses some; the assay was immunoSEQ multiplex PCR. This sample has hundreds of thousands of clones, with around four fifths found just once. CDR3 length: 17 residues. The V and J ends lost 5 bases and 4 bases respectively, with 21 bases between them. From germline, CDR1 is LNHDA and CDR2 SQIVND (reference sequence). The rearrangement joins TRBV19 to TRBJ2-1, with TRBD2 as a possible D gene (7 bases). The clonotype was recovered from an elderly woman with acute or convalescent COVID-19. The source material was peripheral blood. Written as DNA, the CDR3 is TGTGCCAGTAGTGTAATCCCGGGGGCGGGGGTATACAATGAGCAGTTCTTC. It translates to CASSVIPGAGVYNEQFF.